Sequencing of this T cell receptor beta chain was carried out in a study of blood T cell repertoires in COVID-19. The overall study: PBMCs, B-cell-depleted T cells, or T cells were the source of the cDNA or gDNA that made up the material.

Method: immunoSEQ multiplex PCR; TCRdb's copy keeps in-frame clones and lacks some. Of 400,000 to 500,000 clones listed, 88% are singletons. V was trimmed by 7 bases and J by 5 bases, leaving 14 bases between them. The CDR3 consists of 13 residues. Germline assignment: CDR1 ENHRY and CDR2 SYGVKD. Input material: PBMCs or T cells enriched from blood (not recorded which). The chain joins TRBV10-3 to TRBJ1-1; unclear D gene. The sequence was collected from a woman between 18 and 29 years old who had been exposed to COVID-19. The CDR3 DNA reads as TGTGCCATCAAATTCGCGGAGAGAACTGAAGCTTTCTTT. It encodes CAIKFAERTEAFF.